This TCR beta chain was captured by sequencing in a study of OX40 agonist ivuxolimab in advanced cancers. Regarding the study in general: The costimulatory receptor OX40 (CD134) was targeted by ivuxolimab, a fully human IgG2 agonistic monoclonal antibody. Intravenous ivuxolimab was administered to patients every 2 weeks at six dose levels: 0.01, 0.1, 0.3, 1.5, 3 and 10 mg/kg. The point of sequencing TCRbeta in the periphery was to test whether ivuxolimab changed TCR sequence diversity and drove clonal T-cell expansion. Of the approximately 54 dose-escalation patients, hepatocellular carcinoma was present in approximately 20, melanoma in roughly 15, renal cell carcinoma in 9 and head and neck cancer in 9. Partial responses were achieved by three dose-escalation patients, of whom one had hepatocellular carcinoma and two had cutaneous melanoma. The monotherapy dose-escalation portion (N ≈ 57 patients) of the phase I ivuxolimab trial is reported in the paper. Prior anti-PD-1, anti-PD-L1 or anti-CTLA-4 therapy was permitted, and checkpoint inhibitors had been received by roughly 40% of dose-escalation patients. The dose-escalation cohort was over 70% male with a mean age of about 54 years, ranging from about 20 to 85. General findings and caveats noted by the study authors: At doses of 0.1 to 3.0 mg/kg, clonal expansion of both CD4+ and CD8+ blood T cells was observed from baseline to week 6. In the 0.1-3.0 mg/kg groups, partial responders had among the lowest normalized peripheral clonal expansion, particularly in CD8+ T cells. Which antigens the clonally expanded peripheral T cells were specific for was not determined. After ivuxolimab, CD8+ T cells had more expanded clones than CD4+ T cells on average. Low levels of normalized T-cell clonal expansion were also seen in some patients who did not respond.

Notes on this clone: Its antigen has not been determined. No quality values exist for individual bases; no much larger clone is one base distant.

For sequencing of the TCRbeta CDR3 region, genomic DNA was extracted from the sorted cells. The immunoSEQ Assay was used to sequence the TCRbeta CDR3 regions. Entries here come from immuneACCESS through TCRdb and include only in-frame sequences with V and J called. Some clones fail to appear in such tables; in the studies checked, an unresolved V gene covers under half of the shortfall, and the cause of the remainder is unknown. The sample table records around 98,000 clones; approximately 88% of these occur just once. The ten largest clones capture around 0.52% of the sample. The junction shows trimming of 9 bases on V and 3 bases on J, and the gene matches do not reach 5 bases of it. Spanning cysteine to phenylalanine, the CDR3 consists of 13 amino acids. The read is trimmed to its CDR3 DNA, 39 bases read in frame from base 1. CDR1 and CDR2 were assigned from the germline V gene (reference sequence) as MNHNY and SVGAGI.

The trial excluded patients who had a history of autoimmune disease or were on systemic immunosuppression. Peripheral blood for TCR sequencing was collected from all dose cohorts at baseline, on cycle 4 day 1, and on cycle 7 day 1. Samples came from an open-label, multicenter, first-in-human phase I dose-escalation trial of ivuxolimab. Adults with locally advanced or metastatic melanoma, renal cell, hepatocellular, or head and neck squamous cell carcinoma were enrolled in the trial. CD4+ and CD8+ T cells were sorted separately from peripheral blood before TCR sequencing. The clonotype originates from an adult with an advanced solid tumor such as melanoma, head and neck, liver or kidney cancer. The chain uses TRBV6-6 and TRBJ1-5, with 7 bases aligning to TRBD1. The sample was CD4+ or CD8+ T cells sorted from blood, taken in a trial of the OX40 agonist ivuxolimab. The nucleotide sequence is TGTGCCAGTAAGACAGGGTTCAATCAGCCCCAGCATTTT. Translated, this is CASKTGFNQPQHF.